This TCR beta chain is from a study of T cell changes during pregnancy in multiple sclerosis. Germline V CDR1 and CDR2: SGHTA, FQGNSA. This CDR3 comprises 13 residues. Between the trimmed V and J ends, which lost 3 bases and 3 bases, there was a span of 6 bases. Libraries were prepared by immunoSEQ multiplex PCR; TCRdb keeps only in-frame clonotypes and omits some of them. This table has tens of thousands of clones, around nine tenths appearing once. This material consisted of CD4+ T cells from peripheral blood mononuclear cells, taken before pregnancy. The sequence derives from a female donor with multiple sclerosis, enrolled in a pregnancy study. The rearrangement links TRBV7-2 to TRBJ1-5; D is undetermined. CDR3 DNA: TGTGCCAGCAGCTTTGAACTCAATCAGCCCCAGCATTTT. Translation: CASSFELNQPQHF.